Below, one T cell receptor (beta chain) is given with its context. This sample was included in a study of blood T cells in healthy people across ages. PCR was performed a second time for roughly 6 to 12 cycles using a sample-barcoded 5' primer and a J-beta primer mix. The template-switch adaptor was a 5' adaptor with 12 random nucleotides. It tagged each cDNA molecule. TCRdb re-derived calls from the 5' RACE reads in MiXCR, one entry per CDR3 protein. This table holds roughly 500,000 distinct CDR3 sequences, 27% found once. CDR1 and CDR2 (germline): SNHLY, FYNNEI. The CDR3 has 16 amino acids. V shed 6 bases and J shed 0 bases, with 17 bases lying between them.

The sample comprised blood. V and J are TRBV2 and TRBJ1-1; the D gene is possibly TRBD1 (5 bases). The source is a woman in her seventies in good health. This CDR3 reads CASSATGTFMNTEAFF. Written as DNA, the CDR3 is TGTGCCAGCAGCGCAACCGGGACGTTCATGAACACTGAAGCTTTCTTT. Using reference TRBV2 and TRBJ1-1 for the parts outside the CDR3, the full variable domain is EPEVTQTPSHQVTQMGQEVILRCVPISNHLYFYWYRQILGQKVEFLVSFYNNEISEKSEIFDDQFSVERPDGSNFTLKIRSTKLEDSAMYFCASSATGTFMNTEAFFGQGTRLTVV.